The 21 T cell receptor beta chains below all came from one sample that was sequenced in a study of tumor-infiltrating lymphocytes in primary liver carcinoma. Unsorted whole blood yielded blood RNA, and germline DNA was extracted as well. TCR beta cDNA came from roughly 550 ng total RNA, primed with a constant-region primer. Libraries of TCR beta came from three nested multiplex PCR rounds with slightly modified ARM-PCR. Two initial PCR rounds of around 10 cycles each paired TRBV1-TRBV30 forward primers with a C-beta reverse primer. TCRdb re-called the multiplex PCR reads with MiXCR, one entry per CDR3 protein. The table includes approximately 310,000 distinct CDR3 sequences, approximately 60% detected once. Sequenced material: peripheral blood. The source of these receptors is a man aged 35-49 years with primary liver carcinoma and hepatitis B virus infection.

About this clonotype: A much larger clone lies a single base off, so this may be a read error. J is TRBJ2-3 and V is TRBV4-3; 9 nucleotides align to TRBD2. Germline V gives CDR1 LGHNA, CDR2 YSLEER. This CDR3 contains 13 residues. In nucleotides, the CDR3 is TGCGCCAGCAGCCAAGACACCGGGACTAGCAAGGATTTT. Residues: CASSQDTGTSKDF.

With respect to this clonotype: This may be a read error, as it is one base from a much larger clone. This rearrangement joins TRBV5-4 to TRBJ2-7; tentative D call: TRBD2 (5 bases). CDR1 and CDR2 from the germline V gene are SGHNT and YYREEE (reference sequence). This CDR3 is built from 13 residues. V lost 7 bases to trimming and J lost 5 bases, with 16 bases between them. Here the CDR3 reads CASRASTRDEQYF. In DNA, the CDR3 is TGTGCCAGCCGCGCTTCGACGCGGGACGAGCAGTACTTC.

This clonotype was seen a few times. The chain is built from TRBV30 and TRBJ1-2, with 7 bases lining up with TRBD1. This CDR3 is built from 12 residues. Looked up from germline, CDR1 is GTSNPN and CDR2 is SVGIG (reference sequence). V shed 3 bases, J shed 6 bases, and the junction held 4 bases outside the gene matches. Written as DNA, the CDR3 is TGTGCCTGGAGGGGTGACAGGGATGGCTACACCTTC. Residues: CAWRGDRDGYTF.

The V call is TRBV5-1, the J call TRBJ2-3; possibly TRBD1 or TRBD2 for D (5 bases each). Germline loops: CDR1 SGHRS, CDR2 YFSETQ. The CDR3 has 16 residues. Deletions cut 0 bases from V and 3 bases from J, with 14 bases between. CDR3 region: CASSLGPGPVTDTQYF. CDR3 bases: TGCGCCAGCAGCTTGGGGCCGGGACCCGTTACAGATACGCAGTATTTT. The whole variable domain, remainder taken from reference TRBV5-1 and TRBJ2-3, is KAGVTQTPRYLIKTRGQQVTLSCSPISGHRSVSWYQQTPGQGLQFLFEYFSETQRNKGNFPGRFSGRQFSNSRSEMNVSTLELGDSALYLCASSLGPGPVTDTQYFGPGTRLTVL.

Concerning this clonotype itself: This likely comes from a read error, as the CDR3 has no conserved phenylalanine or tryptophan at its end. This sequence joins TRBV6-1 and TRBJ2-1; 8 nucleotides align to TRBD1. The V and J ends lost 2 bases and 2 bases, in that order; junction bases with no gene match: 2. Germline V CDR1 and CDR2: MNHNS, SASEGT. The CDR3 is 15 amino acids. The CDR3 spells CASSEQQGAYNEQFL. In nucleotides, the CDR3 is TGTGCCAGCAGTGAACAACAGGGGGCCTACAATGAGCAGTTCCTC.

This clonotype has at least ten counts. The chain has TRBV6-1 and TRBJ1-2; D unresolved. V was pared by 6 bases and J by 8 bases, with 7 bases between. CDR1 and CDR2 from the germline V gene are MNHNS and SASEGT. This CDR3 is built from 10 residues. This CDR3 is CASSPRGYTF. Here the CDR3 DNA reads TGTGCCAGCAGCCCTCGCGGCTACACCTTC.

This clonotype was seen at least ten times. This rearrangement joins TRBV4-1 to TRBJ2-3, with 10 bases fitting TRBD2. The CDR3 is made up of 15 amino acids. Germline V gene lookup returns CDR1 MGHRA and CDR2 YSYEKL. V lost 3 bases and J lost 1; bases outside the gene matches: 1. The DNA for the CDR3 is TGCGCCAGCAGCCAGAGCGGGAGGGGCACAGATACGCAGTATTTT. Translated, it gives CASSQSGRGTDTQYF.

As to this clonotype: The final CDR3 position lacks the conserved phenylalanine or tryptophan, pointing to a likely read error. The DNA is omitted, as the CDR3 cannot be located on it reliably, and the CDR3 follows TCRdb's listing. V usage is TRBV6-1 and J usage is TRBJ2-5. The CDR3 comprises 14 residues, both ends counted. Germline lookup yields CDR1 MNHNS and CDR2 SASEGT. The CDR3 sequence: CAIGRSPIRETQYL.

This clonotype has a count of ten or more. The CDR3 coding sequence is TGTGCCAGCCTCAGGACTAGCGGGTCCAAAAGCTCCTACGAGCAGTACTTC. It specifies CASLRTSGSKSSYEQYF. The chain carries TRBV6-1 and TRBJ2-7, with 11 bases lining up with TRBD2. CDR1 is MNHNS and CDR2 is SASEGT in the germline V gene. The CDR3 is made up of 17 amino acids. V lost 8 bases, J lost 0 bases, and 12 bases stayed unmatched.

The J gene is TRBJ2-3, the V gene TRBV7-8, with 9 bases matching TRBD2. Germline V gives CDR1 SGHVS, CDR2 FQNEAQ. This CDR3 is built from 15 residues. Trimming removed 5 bases from V and 6 bases from J; junction bases left unmatched: 9. CDR3 sequence reads: CASSSRLAGRDTQYF. For the CDR3, the DNA is TGTGCCAGCAGCAGCCGTCTAGCGGGGCGGGATACGCAGTATTTT.

A word on this clonotype: It may be a read error: a sequence one base away is much more abundant. The chain is built from TRBV11-1 and TRBJ2-2, with 11 bases that match TRBD2. Germline CDR1 SGHAT, CDR2 FQDESV (reference sequence). The CDR3 covers 16 residues. CDR3 nucleotide sequence: TGTGTCAGCAGCTTAGCGGGAGGGCCGAACACCGGGGAGCTGTTTTTT. Protein: CVSSLAGGPNTGELFF.

In the case of this clonotype: The junction and the germline gene differ at one end; a read error may be behind it. The chain joins TRBV6-5 to TRBJ2-7; the D gene could be TRBD1 or TRBD2 (6 bases each). Per the germline V gene, CDR1 is MNHEY and CDR2 is SVGAGI. The CDR3 is 13 amino acids. Here the CDR3 reads CASSGGGAGGQCF. CDR3 nucleotides: TGTGCCAGCAGTGGGGGCGGCGCCGGGGGCCAGTGCTTC.

The rearrangement joins TRBV29-1 to TRBJ2-4; 9 positions match TRBD2. The ends lost 7 bases at V and 11 bases at J; junction bases unmatched: 18. The CDR3 extends over 15 amino acids. In germline, CDR1 is SQVTM, CDR2 ANQGSEA. The CDR3 coding sequence is TGCAGCGCCGGAGAGACTAGCGGCCTCGGGGACTTTCAGTACTTC. Encoded protein: CSAGETSGLGDFQYF.

Regarding this clonotype: A much larger clone is a single base away; this may be a read error. The V gene is TRBV6-1, the J gene TRBJ1-5; D may be TRBD1 (5 bases). V lost 8 bases to trimming and J lost 5 bases, with 16 bases between them. This CDR3 is 14 amino acids long. Germline V gives CDR1 MNHNS, CDR2 SASEGT. DNA for the CDR3: TGTGCCAGCGGACCGGGGCAGTGGGATCAGCCCCAGCATTTT. This sequence encodes CASGPGQWDQPQHF.

The chain recombines TRBV6-2 or TRBV6-3 with TRBJ2-7; D gene unclear. The CDR3 contains 14 residues. V lost 6 bases and J 2 bases, leaving 14 bases between the germline ends. Germline V gene sequence: CDR1 MNHEY, CDR2 SVGEGT. DNA for the CDR3: TGTGCCAGCAGCATTTCGTGGACGACCTACGAGCAGTACTTC. It translates to CASSISWTTYEQYF.

This chain joins TRBV4-2 and TRBJ1-5; no definite D call. The CDR3 has 13 amino acids. In germline, CDR1 is LGHNA, CDR2 YNFKEQ. The V end lost 8 bases, the J end lost 3 bases, and 11 bases lay between the germline ends. CDR3 coding DNA: TGTGCCAGCGGCCCTTCAGTCAATCAGCCCCAGCATTTT. As protein: CASGPSVNQPQHF.

The V gene is TRBV14, the J gene TRBJ2-3, with D perhaps TRBD1 or TRBD2 (5 bases each). The CDR3 loop spans 15 amino acids. Germline assignment: CDR1 SGHDN and CDR2 FVKESK. Trimming shortened V by 4 bases and J by 2 bases, and 13 bases separated the two germline ends. This chain's CDR3 is CASSPGRTNTDTQYF. The DNA of the CDR3 is TGTGCCAGCAGCCCGGGACGTACGAACACAGATACGCAGTATTTT.

In the case of this clonotype: Possible read error: a much larger clone is one base away. V and J are TRBV6-2 or TRBV6-3 and TRBJ1-1, with D possibly matching TRBD1 (6 bases). The CDR3 is 15 amino acids. Germline assignment: CDR1 MNHEY and CDR2 SVGEGT. Trimming cost V 5 bases and J 0 bases, with 13 bases left between them. This CDR3 reads CASSNRQDVNTEAFF. The CDR3 DNA follows: TGTGCCAGCAGTAACCGACAGGACGTGAACACTGAAGCTTTCTTT.

As to this clonotype: The junction and the germline gene differ at one end; a read error may be behind it. This chain uses TRBV11-1 with TRBJ1-6; D not certain. The germline V gene has CDR1 SGHAT and CDR2 FQDESV (reference sequence). The CDR3 extends over 17 amino acids. The CDR3 DNA reads TGTGCCAGCAGCCGCGGACTGGGGAGTTCCTATAATCCACCCCTCCACTTT. This encodes CASSRGLGSSYNPPLHF.

There are many counts of this clonotype. V and J are TRBV4-1 and TRBJ1-2, with 7 bases that match TRBD1. The CDR3 is 15 residues long. Germline V gives CDR1 MGHRA, CDR2 YSYEKL. Germline trimming cut 4 bases from V and 4 bases from J; bases unmatched to any gene: 9. The CDR3 DNA reads TGCGCCAGCAGCCCTGTTGACAGGGACTCCTATGGCTACACCTTC. It codes for CASSPVDRDSYGYTF.

A word on this clonotype: One junction end disagrees with the germline gene, perhaps due to a read error. This chain connects TRBV5-6 to TRBJ2-6; D may be TRBD1 (5 bases). The CDR3 has 16 amino acids. CDR1 and CDR2 from the germline V gene are SGHDT and YYEEEE. The CDR3 bases are TGTGCCAGCAGCTTTGTCAGGGTCTCTGGGGCCAACGTCCCGACTTTC. Translating gives CASSFVRVSGANVPTF.